A selection of T cell receptor beta chains follows, all from one sample in a study of cytomegalovirus exposure and HLA in healthy donors. Profiling relied on immunoSEQ multiplex PCR, and the TCRdb table lists in-frame clones only, not all of them. Counted here are 70,000 to 90,000 clones, 50% to 80% occurring once; the ten biggest clones make up about 20%. The sample consisted of PBMCs. Receptor source: a man aged 35 to 55 in good health and CMV-seropositive. Both conserved end residues are part of each CDR3. A D gene is named only where the DNA matches it firmly. Some rows mark clone size as missing; the rest say once, few, many or name a class of expanded clone.

TGTGCCAGCAGCGCAGGACAGGGGGAGGGAGAGACCCAGTACTTC,CASSAGQGEGETQYF,.,TRBV9,TRBD1,TRBJ2-5
TGCGCCAGCAGCTTGGATGCGTTTAATTCACCCCTCCACTTT,CASSLDAFNSPLHF,.,TRBV5-1,.,TRBJ1-6
TGTGCCTGGAGTAAGGGAAACAGGGGAGGTCAGCCCCAGCATTTT,CAWSKGNRGGQPQHF,.,TRBV30,TRBD1,TRBJ1-5
TGCGCCAGCAGCGCGGACAGCCGGAGAAGTGGGGAGCTGTTTTTT,CASSADSRRSGELFF,.,TRBV5-1,.,TRBJ2-2
TGTGCCAGCAGTTTATCATTGGGGGGAGAGCAGTACTTC,CASSLSLGGEQYF,.,TRBV27,.,TRBJ2-7
TGTGCCAGTAGTATCAGGGGTGGCAATCAGCCCCAGCATTTT,CASSIRGGNQPQHF,few,TRBV19,.,TRBJ1-5
TGTGCCAGCTCACCTGGTCGGGACACGGGGTTTTATTTT,CASSPGRDTGFYF,.,TRBV18,.,TRBJ1-4
TGTGCCAGCCTTAACCCCGAAACAGGATTTAATTCACCCCTCCACTTT,CASLNPETGFNSPLHF,once,TRBV6-6,.,TRBJ1-6
TGTGCCAGCAGCGCCCAGAACCTGCAAGAGACCCAGTACTTC,CASSAQNLQETQYF,.,TRBV9,.,TRBJ2-5
TGTGCCCTTAAGGACAGGCACCTCACTGAAGCTTTCTTT,CALKDRHLTEAFF,many,TRBV30,TRBD1,TRBJ1-1
TGTGCCAGCAGTTTATTGGCAGGGAGGCAGCCCCAGCATTTT,CASSLLAGRQPQHF,.,TRBV28,.,TRBJ1-5
TGTGCCAGCAGCCTATCTTCGGGACAGAACTATGGCTACACCTTC,CASSLSSGQNYGYTF,.,TRBV5-5,TRBD1,TRBJ1-2
TGCGCCAGCAGCCAAGACCCAGGGATAGAGCAGTACTTC,CASSQDPGIEQYF,.,TRBV4-3,.,TRBJ2-7
TGCGCCAGCAGCTTTTCAGGGGGCGAAAAACTGTTTTTT,CASSFSGGEKLFF,.,TRBV5-1,TRBD1,TRBJ1-4
TGTGCCAGCAGCTTAGAGGGGGTAGGGGACACCGGGGAGCTGTTTTTT,CASSLEGVGDTGELFF,.,TRBV7-6,.,TRBJ2-2
TGTGCCAGTAGTCAGAGGCAGAGGGCGGCATACGAGCAGTACTTC,CASSQRQRAAYEQYF,.,TRBV11-3,.,TRBJ2-7
TGCGCCAGCAGTGAGTCAAGGGGCTGGGTATACAATGAGCAGTTCTTC,CASSESRGWVYNEQFF,few,TRBV10-1,.,TRBJ2-1
TGTGCCTGGGGCTCTGGGAACACTGAAGCTTTCTTT,CAWGSGNTEAFF,.,TRBV30,.,TRBJ1-1
TGTGCCAGCAGTTTACAGGGGTCGAGCACATTAGATACGCAGTATTTT,CASSLQGSSTLDTQYF,.,TRBV6-5,TRBD1,TRBJ2-3
TGTGCCAGCAGCCTACAGGGGGCGGTGGATTCACCCCTCCACTTT,CASSLQGAVDSPLHF,.,TRBV5-4,TRBD1,TRBJ1-6
TGTGCCAGCAGTTACCCCGGGGGTGGCGAAAAACTGTTTTTT,CASSYPGGGEKLFF,.,TRBV6-6,.,TRBJ1-4
TGTGCCAGCAGCCTCCCGAGTGTCGGGGAGCTGTTTTTT,CASSLPSVGELFF,.,TRBV6-6,.,TRBJ2-2
TGTGCCAGCAGCCACTCAGGGGGCAACTCCTACGAGCAGTACTTC,CASSHSGGNSYEQYF,.,TRBV6-5,TRBD1,TRBJ2-7